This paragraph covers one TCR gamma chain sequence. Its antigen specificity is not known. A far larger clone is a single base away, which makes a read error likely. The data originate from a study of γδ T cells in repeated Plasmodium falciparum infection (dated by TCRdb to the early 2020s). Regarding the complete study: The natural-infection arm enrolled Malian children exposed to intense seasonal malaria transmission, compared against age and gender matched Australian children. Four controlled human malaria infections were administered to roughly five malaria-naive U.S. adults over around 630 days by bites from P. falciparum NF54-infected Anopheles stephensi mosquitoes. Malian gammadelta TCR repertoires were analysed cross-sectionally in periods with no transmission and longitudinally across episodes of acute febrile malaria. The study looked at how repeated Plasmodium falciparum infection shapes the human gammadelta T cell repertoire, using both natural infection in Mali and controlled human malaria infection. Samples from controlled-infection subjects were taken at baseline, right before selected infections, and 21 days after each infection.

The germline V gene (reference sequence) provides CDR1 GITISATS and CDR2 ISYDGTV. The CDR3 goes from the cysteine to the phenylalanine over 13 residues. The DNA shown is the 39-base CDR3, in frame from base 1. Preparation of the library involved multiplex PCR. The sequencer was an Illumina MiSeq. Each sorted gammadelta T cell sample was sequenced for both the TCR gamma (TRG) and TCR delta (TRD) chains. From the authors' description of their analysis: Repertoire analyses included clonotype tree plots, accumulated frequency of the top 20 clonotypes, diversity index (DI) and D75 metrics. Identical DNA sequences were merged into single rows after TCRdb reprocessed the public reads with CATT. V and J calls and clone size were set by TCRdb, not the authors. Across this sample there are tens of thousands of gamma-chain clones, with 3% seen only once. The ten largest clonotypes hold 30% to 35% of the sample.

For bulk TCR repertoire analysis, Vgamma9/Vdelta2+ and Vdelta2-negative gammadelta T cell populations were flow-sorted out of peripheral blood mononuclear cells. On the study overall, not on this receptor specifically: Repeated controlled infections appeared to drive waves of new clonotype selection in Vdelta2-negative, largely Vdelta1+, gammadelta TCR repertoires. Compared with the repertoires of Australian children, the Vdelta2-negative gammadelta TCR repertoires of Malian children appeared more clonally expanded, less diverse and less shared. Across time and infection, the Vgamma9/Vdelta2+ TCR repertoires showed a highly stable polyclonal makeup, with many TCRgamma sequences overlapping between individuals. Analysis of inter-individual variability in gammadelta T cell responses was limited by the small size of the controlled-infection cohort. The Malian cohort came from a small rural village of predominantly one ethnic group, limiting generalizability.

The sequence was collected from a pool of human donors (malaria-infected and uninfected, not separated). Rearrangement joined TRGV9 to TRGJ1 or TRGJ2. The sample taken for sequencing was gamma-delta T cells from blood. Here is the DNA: TGTGCCCTGTGGGAGGCAACACATTATAAGAAACTCTTT. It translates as CALWEATHYKKLF.